The source of this T cell receptor (beta chain) is a study of blood T cell repertoires in COVID-19. Across the study: COVID-19 samples from acute and convalescent phases originated in the United States, Italy and Spain. The analysed material was cDNA or gDNA that came from T cells, B-cell-depleted T cells, or PBMCs.

Trimming cost V 7 bases and J 2 bases, with 12 bases left between them. CDR3 length: 13 amino acids. Germline loops: CDR1 WSHSY, CDR2 SAAADI. Original processing notes: Reference gene primer amplification in the assay estimated nucleated cell counts. Repertoires were generated with immunoSEQ multiplex PCR, while TCRdb's copy carries only in-frame clones and drops some. The V and J calls and clone size were taken over from that table, and D and trimming were inferred from the DNA. The data contain 150,000 to 200,000 clones, roughly nine tenths of them singletons. In this sample, this clone turned up once.

The V and J genes are TRBV10-2 and TRBJ2-7; weak D call: TRBD2 (6 bases). The clonotype comes from a man aged 60 to 75 with active or convalescent COVID-19. Source material: peripheral blood. The CDR3 protein is CASTRGGPYEQYF. In DNA form, the CDR3 reads TGCGCCAGCACCCGGGGAGGCCCCTACGAGCAGTACTTC.